These 7 T cell receptor beta chains originate from one sample sequenced in a study of identical twins. TCRdb reanalysed the 5' RACE reads using MiXCR and keeps one entry per CDR3 protein. The profile shows nearly 650,000 distinct CDR3 sequences, roughly 7.1% of them singletons. This same sample was also taken into another study, of yellow fever vaccine responses in identical twins.

Sequencing was carried out using PBMCs. All receptors derive from a woman aged 18-30 years in good health.

In this sample, this clonotype turned up a few times. The rearrangement uses TRBV6-1 and TRBJ1-1; D is possibly TRBD1 (5 bases). The CDR3 is 15 residues long. CDR1 and CDR2 from the germline V gene are MNHNS and SASEGT. Trimming pared 4 bases from V and 1 base from J, leaving 13 bases between. CDR3 in amino acids: CASSGPGLGNTEAFF. Here the CDR3 DNA reads TGTGCCAGCAGTGGACCAGGGTTGGGGAACACTGAAGCTTTCTTT.

This clonotype turned up a few times. This chain links TRBV10-2 with TRBJ2-3; TRBD2 matches 9 bases. Germline V gene lookup returns CDR1 WSHSY and CDR2 SAAADI. The CDR3 has 16 amino acids. The junction had 7 bases not matched to a gene; V was cut back by 5 bases and J by 1 base. CDR3 residues: CASSLAGFRGTDTQYF. The CDR3 DNA reads as TGCGCCAGCAGTCTAGCGGGATTTCGGGGCACAGATACGCAGTATTTT.

J is TRBJ2-5 and V is TRBV7-7; 8 nucleotides agree with TRBD1. V trimming: 5 bases; J trimming: 2 bases; junction bases outside the gene matches: 7. The V gene's germline CDR1 is SSHAT and CDR2 FNYEAQ (reference sequence). The CDR3 is made up of 15 amino acids. The CDR3 sequence: CASSARTGTQETQYF. CDR3 bases: TGTGCCAGCAGCGCCCGGACAGGGACGCAAGAGACCCAGTACTTC.

The chain links TRBV29-1 to TRBJ2-7, with 10 bases lining up with TRBD2. From germline, CDR1 is SQVTM and CDR2 ANQGSEA. CDR3 length: 14 amino acids. Trimming at V came to 6 bases and at J to 4 bases, leaving 9 bases not matched to a gene. The CDR3 reads CSVPKREGFYEQYF. The CDR3 bases are TGCAGCGTCCCTAAGCGGGAGGGATTTTACGAGCAGTACTTC.

The chain carries TRBV6-5 and TRBJ2-7, with 9 bases lining up with TRBD1. Germline CDR1 and CDR2: MNHEY and SVGAGI. With 10 bases clipped from V and 4 bases from J, the junction kept 5 bases outside the gene matches. The CDR3 spans 12 residues. CDR3 residues: CATSGTGYEQYF. CDR3 nucleotide sequence: TGTGCCACCTCCGGGACAGGGTACGAGCAGTACTTC.

This clonotype was counted at least ten times. This sequence joins TRBV29-1 and TRBJ2-7, with TRBD1 identical over 8 bases. The CDR3 extends over 15 amino acids. CDR1 is SQVTM, CDR2 ANQGSEA, per germline. J lost 1 base, V lost 1 base, and 6 bases had no gene match. CDR3 in amino acids: CSVEGQGAFSYEQYF. The CDR3 nucleotides are TGCAGCGTTGAAGGGCAGGGGGCGTTTTCCTACGAGCAGTACTTC.

This rearrangement joins TRBV7-9 to TRBJ1-6; D might be TRBD1 (6 bases). CDR3 size: 16 residues. Germline CDR1 and CDR2: SEHNR and FQNEAQ (reference sequence). V gave up 2 bases and J gave up 4 bases, with 12 bases separating them. CDR3 in amino acids: CASSLRGGAYNSPLHF. In DNA form, the CDR3 reads TGTGCCAGCAGCTTACGGGGGGGGGCGTATAATTCACCCCTCCACTTT.